This T cell receptor (beta chain) stems from a study of long-term antiretroviral therapy in people with HIV. Germline V lookup: CDR1 MNHEY, CDR2 SVGAGI. This CDR3 contains 15 residues. V was pared by 6 bases and J by 4 bases, with 19 bases between. An immunoSEQ assay, version v3.0, was performed at survey level. Profiling relied on immunoSEQ multiplex PCR, and the TCRdb table lists in-frame clones only, not all of them. This sample has 20,000 to 25,000 clones, with around four fifths found just once. Sequences were derived from unsorted PBMCs, sampled 1.6 years after starting antiretroviral therapy. The clonotype originates from a man aged 35 to 55 with HIV. The chain carries TRBV6-5 and TRBJ2-7; maybe TRBD1 (5 bases). The CDR3 sequence: CASSLDSLEIYEQYF. The CDR3 region has the DNA TGTGCCAGCAGCCTAGACAGCCTAGAAATATACGAGCAGTACTTC.